This TCR beta chain came from a study of tumor-infiltrating lymphocytes in localized non-small cell lung cancer. At the level of the study: Several tumor histologies, both smoking statuses, and some post-neoadjuvant chemotherapy samples were included. Each patient gave resected tumor and non-adjacent uninvolved lung tissue.

Study-wide results and limits: Only some patients had TCR sequencing, depending on available tissue.

The method was immunoSEQ multiplex PCR; TCRdb's version includes in-frame clones alone and lacks a portion of them. In the table there are tens of thousands of clones, roughly 71% of which are singletons. In germline, CDR1 is SGHVS, CDR2 FQNEAQ. Trimming removed 2 bases from V and 3 bases from J, with 13 bases in between. The CDR3 extends over 16 amino acids. Relative to its sample, this clone is medium-sized. Its specificity is not known. This clonotype originated in a human donor with non-small cell lung cancer. V is TRBV7-8 and J is TRBJ2-2; D gene ambiguous. The sample was lung tumor tissue. CDR3 sequence: CASSLQATSYTGELFF. CDR3 coding DNA: TGTGCCAGCAGCTTACAGGCTACTTCATACACCGGGGAGCTGTTTTTT.